This T cell receptor beta chain derives from a study of PD-1 blockade in classical Hodgkin lymphoma. Regarding the study as a whole: Prior to therapy, complete responders displayed diversity much like that of newly diagnosed patients.

Assay: immunoSEQ multiplex PCR; the TCRdb copy retains only in-frame clones and omits some. The profile shows tens of thousands of clones, around three quarters of them singletons. Germline lookup yields CDR1 SGDLS and CDR2 YYNGEE. The CDR3 contains 15 residues. J was trimmed by 4 bases and V by 6 bases; bases with no gene match: 12. As regards this clone: The antigen remains undetermined.

Brentuximab vedotin exposure varied, and every patient relapsed after autologous stem cell transplantation. Reported best responses ranged across complete response, partial response or progressive disease. The TCR sequence derives from a human donor with classical Hodgkin lymphoma. V is TRBV9 and J is TRBJ2-5; 7 bases line up with TRBD2. Source: peripheral blood mononuclear cells (PBMCs), taken before the second cycle of nivolumab. CDR3 amino acids: CASNPGAGIVETQYF. CDR3 coding DNA: TGTGCCAGCAACCCTGGAGCGGGGATAGTAGAGACCCAGTACTTC.